Each of the 26 T cell receptor beta chains below was sequenced from the same sample in a study of monozygotic twins with inflammatory bowel disease. TCRdb derives one entry per CDR3 protein from the 5' RACE reads, leaving out DNA. This sample's table has some 89,000 distinct CDR3 sequences. Sequencing was carried out using blood. The receptors shown here come from a human donor with ulcerative colitis or Crohn's disease, or a healthy co-twin of an affected twin (not recorded which).

The chain has TRBV6-5 and TRBJ2-1; TCRdb's assignment of TRBD2 cannot be checked, as there is no DNA. Germline values: CDR1 MNHEY, CDR2 SVGAGI. The CDR3 length is 12 residues. Here the CDR3 reads CASGTSYNEQFF.

The CDR3 region is CSTTPGLWDYGYTF. V and J are TRBV20-1 and TRBJ1-2; the TCRdb call, TRBD1, lacks DNA for checking. The CDR3 consists of 14 residues. Germline CDR1 DFQATT, CDR2 SNEGSKA (reference sequence).

The gene calls are TRBV20-1 and TRBJ1-5; TCRdb returns TRBD1, unconfirmable since there is no DNA. Germline CDR1 is DFQATT and CDR2 is SNEGSKA (reference sequence). CDR3 size: 14 residues. The CDR3 loop is CSASSGGGGQPQHF.

The chain is built from TRBV18 and TRBJ2-4; TCRdb names TRBD1, which stays unverified in the absence of DNA. The CDR3 loop spans 14 amino acids. Germline V gene data show CDR1 as KGHSH and CDR2 as LQKENI. This chain's CDR3 is CASSPQGFKNIQYF.

The chain links TRBV5-1 to TRBJ2-1; TCRdb's D call of TRBD2 is untestable without DNA. This CDR3 has 14 residues. The V gene's germline CDR1 is SGHRS and CDR2 YFSETQ. CDR3 region: CASSLTSGGGEQFF.

V usage is TRBV7-2 and J usage is TRBJ1-2; TCRdb names TRBD1, which stays unverified in the absence of DNA. The CDR3 spans 12 residues. Germline V gene lookup returns CDR1 SGHTA and CDR2 FQGNSA. The CDR3: CASSSALMGYTF.

The chain recombines TRBV7-2 with TRBJ1-2; TCRdb selects TRBD1, and the lack of DNA leaves this call unchecked. CDR1 and CDR2 (germline): SGHTA, FQGNSA. The CDR3 covers 12 residues. The CDR3 loop is CASSVRTFDYTF.

V and J are TRBV20-1 and TRBJ2-3; TCRdb's D call of TRBD2 is untestable without DNA. This CDR3 is built from 16 residues. The V gene's germline CDR1 is DFQATT and CDR2 SNEGSKA (reference sequence). This chain's CDR3 is CSASGWGRTSTDTQYF.

The chain is built from TRBV4-2 and TRBJ2-7; TCRdb selects TRBD2, and the lack of DNA leaves this call unchecked. The CDR3 totals 17 residues. Germline V lookup: CDR1 LGHNA, CDR2 YNFKEQ. CDR3 sequence reads: CASSQGGGEGPAYEQYF.

The chain couples TRBV20-1 to TRBJ2-7; no DNA is available, so the TRBD1 call from TCRdb remains unchecked. Germline assignment: CDR1 DFQATT and CDR2 SNEGSKA (reference sequence). The length of the CDR3 is 14 residues. The CDR3: CSARGGQNRYEQYF.

The CDR3 loop reads CASSPGQGRYEQYF. This chain connects TRBV5-1 to TRBJ2-7; TCRdb picks TRBD1, but there is no DNA to check that call. CDR1 and CDR2 (germline): SGHRS, YFSETQ. The CDR3 length is 14 residues.

This chain connects TRBV4-2 to TRBJ2-3. CDR3 length: 15 amino acids. Germline CDR1 LGHNA, CDR2 YNFKEQ. CDR3 residues: CASSQDGHATDTQYF.

The chain joins TRBV15 to TRBJ1-6. CDR1 and CDR2 from the germline V gene are LNHNV and YYDKDF (reference sequence). The CDR3 spans 17 residues. The CDR3 sequence is CATSPSGTLNYNSPLHF.

The genes are TRBV7-2 and TRBJ1-3. This CDR3 spans 15 amino acids. Germline assignment: CDR1 SGHTA and CDR2 FQGNSA. This CDR3 is CASSLAEHGGNTIYF.

V usage is TRBV9 and J usage is TRBJ2-7; no DNA is available, so the TRBD1 call from TCRdb remains unchecked. Germline V CDR1 and CDR2: SGDLS, YYNGEE. The CDR3 is 15 residues long. The CDR3 loop is CASSVADGGANEQYF.

The chain couples TRBV21-1 to TRBJ1-1; no DNA is available, so the TRBD1 call from TCRdb remains unchecked. TRBV21-1 is given as a pseudogene. The CDR3 runs to 16 residues. CDR3 sequence: CASSTSVGTGKTEAFF.

V gene TRBV10-3 combines with J gene TRBJ1-6; TCRdb's D call, TRBD1, is unchecked because there is no DNA. Germline values: CDR1 ENHRY, CDR2 SYGVKD. This CDR3 is 15 amino acids long. The CDR3 reads CATRGGGGGNSPLHF.

The CDR3 here is CSVLASANEKLFF. The chain has TRBV29-1 and TRBJ1-4. From germline, CDR1 is SQVTM and CDR2 ANQGSEA. The CDR3 totals 13 residues.

V usage is TRBV10-2 and J usage is TRBJ1-1. CDR1 is WSHSY, CDR2 SAAADI, per germline. The CDR3 runs 12 residues. The CDR3 region is CASLRSNTEAFF.

This rearrangement joins TRBV5-1 to TRBJ2-1; the TCRdb D gene call, TRBD1, has no DNA to confirm it. Germline V CDR1 and CDR2: SGHRS, YFSETQ. This CDR3 has 15 residues. The CDR3 protein is CASSSGQTPTNEQFF.

The chain couples TRBV5-5 to TRBJ1-2. CDR1 is SGHKS and CDR2 is YYEKEE in the germline V gene (reference sequence). The CDR3 contains 14 residues. This CDR3 reads CASSLDGSLYGYTF.

The V and J genes are TRBV5-1 and TRBJ2-6; TCRdb gives TRBD1 as the D gene, but with no DNA this cannot be confirmed. Germline CDR1 and CDR2: SGHRS and YFSETQ. The CDR3 contains 16 residues. The CDR3: CASGTGSSSGANVLTF.

The rearrangement uses TRBV7-2 and TRBJ2-7; TCRdb calls TRBD2, which cannot be checked without DNA. Germline assignment: CDR1 SGHTA and CDR2 FQGNSA. The CDR3 totals 14 residues. CDR3 region: CASGWKGSSYEQYF. The full variable domain, completed using reference TRBV7-2 and TRBJ2-7, is GAGVSQSPSNKVTEKGKDVELRCDPISGHTALYWYRQSLGQGLEFLIYFQGNSAPDKSGLPSDRFSAERTGGSVSTLTIQRTQQEDSAVYLCASGWKGSSYEQYFGPGTRLTVT.

The V and J genes are TRBV7-6 and TRBJ2-6. Per the germline V gene, CDR1 is SGHVS and CDR2 is FNYEAQ. There are 14 residues in the CDR3. CDR3 sequence reads: CASSPFSGANVLTF.

V gene TRBV2 combines with J gene TRBJ1-1; TCRdb proposes TRBD1, but this gene call is untestable without DNA. The CDR3 spans 13 residues. Germline V gene sequence: CDR1 SNHLY, CDR2 FYNNEI. CDR3: CASKGVGNTEAFF.

The chain carries TRBV29-1 and TRBJ2-1. Germline V CDR1 and CDR2: SQVTM, ANQGSEA. The CDR3 has 13 amino acids. CDR3 loop: CSATGTSNNEQFF.